These 20 T cell receptor beta chains share one sample of origin, sequenced in a study of somatic mutations in cytotoxic T cells in rheumatoid arthritis. TCRdb's table, derived via immunoSEQ multiplex PCR, lists solely in-frame clones and lacks some. The table includes about 18,000 clones, roughly 70% detected once. The source material was CD8+ T cells sorted from blood. Every receptor here comes from a woman aged 55-69 years in good health.

The V call is TRBV6-4, the J call TRBJ2-2; a weak D match, TRBD1 (6 bases). The CDR3 totals 14 residues. Per the germline V gene, CDR1 is MRHNA and CDR2 is SNTAGT. V was cut by 4 bases and J by 3 bases, with 9 bases left in between. CDR3 region: CASSASGDTGELFF. CDR3 sequence (DNA): TGTGCCAGCAGTGCGTCAGGGGACACCGGGGAGCTGTTTTTT.

The chain is built from TRBV6-5 and TRBJ2-5, with 7 bases lining up with TRBD1. Germline V gene lookup returns CDR1 MNHEY and CDR2 SVGAGI. This CDR3 is built from 15 residues. J lost 4 bases, V lost 5 bases, and 10 bases had no gene match. The CDR3 DNA follows: TGTGCCAGCAGTCCTCCGCTGACAGGGTCAGAGACCCAGTACTTC. It translates to CASSPPLTGSETQYF.

This sequence joins TRBV7-8 and TRBJ2-7, with 8 bases identical to TRBD2. Losses at the gene ends were 2 bases for V and 7 bases for J; bases not matched to a gene: 10. The CDR3 consists of 15 residues. Germline values: CDR1 SGHVS, CDR2 FQNEAQ. The CDR3 DNA reads as TGTGCCAGCAGCTTAATCCCCGGGAGGGCCCGGGAGCAGTACTTC. It encodes CASSLIPGRAREQYF.

This rearrangement joins TRBV5-1 to TRBJ1-1; D might be TRBD1 (5 bases). The germline CDR1 and CDR2 sequences are SGHRS and YFSETQ. CDR3 size: 14 residues. The ends were cut back, 3 bases at V and 5 bases at J, with 14 bases in the middle. The CDR3 protein is CASSSSGRETEAFF. The CDR3 nucleotides read TGCGCCAGCAGCTCCTCAGGGAGGGAAACTGAAGCTTTCTTT.

A single count supports this clone. The chain carries TRBV7-6 and TRBJ1-5, with D possibly matching TRBD1 (5 bases). The length of the CDR3 is 16 residues. The V end lost 1 base, the J end lost 1 base, and 11 bases lay between the germline ends. Germline CDR1 SGHVS, CDR2 FNYEAQ. For the CDR3, the DNA is TGTGCCAGCAGCTTAGAGCCAGGGTCAAGCAATCAGCCCCAGCATTTT. This translates into CASSLEPGSSNQPQHF.

The CDR3 DNA follows: TGTGCCAGCAGCTTGGGGCAGGGCCATGGCTACACCTTC. Translating gives CASSLGQGHGYTF. This chain connects TRBV5-6 to TRBJ1-2; a possible D gene is TRBD1 (5 bases). CDR1 and CDR2 (germline): SGHDT, YYEEEE. The CDR3 consists of 13 residues. V lost 0 bases, J lost 6 bases, and 9 bases lay in between.

The chain couples TRBV11-2 to TRBJ2-7, with D perhaps matching TRBD1 (6 bases). Trimming left V 5 bases short and J 6 bases short, with 11 bases between. CDR1 and CDR2 (germline): SGHAT, FQNNGV. The CDR3 covers 12 residues. The CDR3 region has the DNA TGTGCCAGCAGCCTAACAGGGCTCGAGCAGTACTTC. Translation: CASSLTGLEQYF.

The chain recombines TRBV5-1 with TRBJ2-5; 12 bases align to TRBD2. The CDR3 loop spans 16 amino acids. The junction had 6 bases not matched to a gene; V was cut back by 0 bases and J by 6 bases. From germline, CDR1 is SGHRS and CDR2 YFSETQ. The CDR3, as DNA: TGCGCCAGCAGCTTGGAGACTAGCGGGGGCTTTAAGACCCAGTACTTC. Translated, it gives CASSLETSGGFKTQYF.

This clone was counted a single time. This chain joins TRBV27 and TRBJ2-7, with 8 bases identical to TRBD2. In germline, CDR1 is MNHEY, CDR2 SMNVEV (reference sequence). This CDR3 comprises 15 residues. V lost 6 bases and J lost 4; bases outside the gene matches: 11. For the CDR3, the DNA is TGTGCCAGCAGCCTAAGAGGTAGCGGGGTTTACGAGCAGTACTTC. It codes for CASSLRGSGVYEQYF.

The CDR3 coding sequence is TGTGCCAGCAGCTTAGCGATCGGCACTGAAGCTTTCTTT. Protein product: CASSLAIGTEAFF. The rearrangement links TRBV11-3 to TRBJ1-1; D is ambiguous. V was shortened by 1 base and J by 4 bases, with 7 bases between the two germline ends. Germline lookup yields CDR1 SGHNT and CDR2 YENEEA. This CDR3 spans 13 amino acids.

This clone appeared a single time. The J gene is TRBJ2-3, the V gene TRBV7-9; 7 bases align to TRBD2. Trimming removed 5 bases from V and 2 bases from J; junction bases left unmatched: 7. In germline, CDR1 is SEHNR, CDR2 FQNEAQ (reference sequence). This CDR3 has 15 residues. The CDR3 DNA follows: TGTGCCAGCAGCCCTCCCGGGACTACCACAGATACGCAGTATTTT. Residues: CASSPPGTTTDTQYF.

This rearrangement joins TRBV4-1 to TRBJ1-1; D remains unclear. The CDR3 covers 14 residues. CDR1 is MGHRA, CDR2 YSYEKL, per germline. The V end was cut by 0 bases, the J end by 8 bases, with 13 bases between. In nucleotides, the CDR3 is TGCGCCAGCAGCCAAGACCGACGCATGACCGAAGCTTTCTTT. Translating it yields CASSQDRRMTEAFF.

This clone was picked up a small number of times. This chain uses TRBV5-8 with TRBJ2-7; 8 bases are a match to TRBD1. CDR3 size: 14 residues. The V gene end was trimmed by 2 bases and the J gene end by 5 bases; junction bases not matched to a gene: 6. Germline loops: CDR1 SGHTS, CDR2 YDEGEE. CDR3 sequence: CASSLGTGAHEQYF. CDR3 sequence (DNA): TGTGCCAGCAGCTTAGGGACAGGCGCCCACGAGCAGTACTTC.

V is TRBV7-6 and J is TRBJ1-2; tentatively, D is TRBD1 (6 bases). The CDR3 length is 13 residues. The germline V gene encodes CDR1 SGHVS and CDR2 FNYEAQ. V lost 2 bases and J lost 2, with 6 bases in between. This CDR3 reads CASSLQGNYGYTF. Here the CDR3 DNA reads TGTGCCAGCAGCTTACAGGGGAACTATGGCTACACCTTC.

The chain combines TRBV14 with TRBJ2-2, with a weak D call TRBD1 (6 bases). Trimming shortened V by 0 bases and J by 6 bases, and 14 bases separated the two germline ends. Germline V gene data show CDR1 as SGHDN and CDR2 as FVKESK. There are 16 residues in the CDR3. The CDR3 region has the DNA TGTGCCAGCAGCCAAGAAGGGACACCCGGTCCCGGGGAGCTGTTTTTT. This translates into CASSQEGTPGPGELFF.

The chain recombines TRBV29-1 with TRBJ2-5; D is possibly TRBD1 or TRBD2 (6 bases each). The J call is in doubt because the DNA end fits TRBJ2-7 better. The germline gives CDR1 SQVTM, CDR2 ANQGSEA. The CDR3 is made up of 14 amino acids. The CDR3 spells CSVVRGEPPYEQYF. The CDR3 nucleotides read TGCAGCGTTGTGAGGGGGGAGCCCCCCTACGAGCAGTACTTC.

This sequence joins TRBV27 and TRBJ1-1; 7 positions agree with TRBD1. This CDR3 has 15 amino acids. Germline values: CDR1 MNHEY, CDR2 SMNVEV (reference sequence). The junction had 6 bases not matched to a gene; V was cut back by 4 bases and J by 1 base. DNA of the CDR3: TGTGCCAGCAGTTCACCGGGACAGAGGAACACTGAAGCTTTCTTT. This codes for CASSSPGQRNTEAFF.

The chain uses TRBV4-2 and TRBJ1-2; TRBD1 matches at 8 bases. This CDR3 has 18 residues. The germline gives CDR1 LGHNA, CDR2 YNFKEQ. The V gene end was trimmed by 4 bases and the J gene end by 0 bases; junction bases not matched to a gene: 13. The CDR3 sequence is CASSLRTGTGISNYGYTF. In DNA form, the CDR3 reads TGTGCCAGCAGCCTCCGAACGGGGACAGGCATCTCTAACTATGGCTACACCTTC.

The V and J genes are TRBV6-5 and TRBJ2-1; TRBD1 aligns across 7 bases. The germline V gene encodes CDR1 MNHEY and CDR2 SVGAGI. The CDR3 covers 16 residues. Trimming removed 0 bases from V and 1 base from J; junction bases left unmatched: 3. The CDR3 bases are TGTGCCAGCAGTTACTCGGGGACAGCGTCCTACAATGAGCAGTTCTTC. Amino acids: CASSYSGTASYNEQFF.

This chain uses TRBV27 with TRBJ2-1, with a possible D match to TRBD2 (6 bases). The CDR3 runs to 13 residues. The V end was cut by 2 bases, the J end by 7 bases, with 9 bases between. Germline values: CDR1 MNHEY, CDR2 SMNVEV (reference sequence). CDR3 in amino acids: CASSLGRRNEQFF. In nucleotides, the CDR3 is TGTGCCAGCAGTTTAGGGAGGAGGAATGAGCAGTTCTTC.